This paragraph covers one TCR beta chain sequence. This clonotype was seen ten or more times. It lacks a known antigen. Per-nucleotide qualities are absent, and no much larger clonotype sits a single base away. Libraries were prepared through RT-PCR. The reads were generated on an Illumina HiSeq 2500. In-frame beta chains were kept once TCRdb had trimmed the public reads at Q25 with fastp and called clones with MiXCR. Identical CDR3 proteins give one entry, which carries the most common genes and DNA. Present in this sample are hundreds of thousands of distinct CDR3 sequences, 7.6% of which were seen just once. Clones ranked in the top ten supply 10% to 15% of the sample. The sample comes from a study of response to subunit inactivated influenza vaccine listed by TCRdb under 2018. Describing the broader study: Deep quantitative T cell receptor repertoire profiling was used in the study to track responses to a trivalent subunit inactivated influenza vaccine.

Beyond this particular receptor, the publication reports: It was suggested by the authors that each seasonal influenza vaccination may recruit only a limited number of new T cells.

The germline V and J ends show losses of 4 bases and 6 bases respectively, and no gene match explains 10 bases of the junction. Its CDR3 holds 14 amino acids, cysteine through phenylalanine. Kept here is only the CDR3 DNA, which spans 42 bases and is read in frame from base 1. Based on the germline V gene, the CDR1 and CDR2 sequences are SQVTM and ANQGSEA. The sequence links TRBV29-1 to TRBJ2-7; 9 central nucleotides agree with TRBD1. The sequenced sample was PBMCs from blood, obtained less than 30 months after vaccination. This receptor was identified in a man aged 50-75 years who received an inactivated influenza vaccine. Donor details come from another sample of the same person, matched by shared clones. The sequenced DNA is TGCAGCGTTGGCGATCCGGGACAGGGATCCGAGCAGTACTTC. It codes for CSVGDPGQGSEQYF.